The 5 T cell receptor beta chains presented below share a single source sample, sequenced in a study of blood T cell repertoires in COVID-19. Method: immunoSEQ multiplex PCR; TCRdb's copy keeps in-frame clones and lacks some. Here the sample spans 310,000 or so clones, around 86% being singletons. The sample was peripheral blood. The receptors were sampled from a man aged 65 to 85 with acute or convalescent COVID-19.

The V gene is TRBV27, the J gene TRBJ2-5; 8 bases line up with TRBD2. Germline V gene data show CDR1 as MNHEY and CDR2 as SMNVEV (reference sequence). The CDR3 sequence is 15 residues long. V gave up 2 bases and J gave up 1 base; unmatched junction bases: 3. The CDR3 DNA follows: TGTGCCAGCAGTTTACTCCGGGGGGGCCAAGAGACCCAGTACTTC. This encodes CASSLLRGGQETQYF.

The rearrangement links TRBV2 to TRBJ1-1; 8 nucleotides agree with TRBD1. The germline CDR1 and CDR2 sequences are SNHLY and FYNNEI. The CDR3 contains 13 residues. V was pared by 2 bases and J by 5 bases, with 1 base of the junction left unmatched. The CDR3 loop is CASSETGGTEAFF. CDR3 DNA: TGTGCCAGCAGTGAAACAGGGGGGACTGAAGCTTTCTTT.

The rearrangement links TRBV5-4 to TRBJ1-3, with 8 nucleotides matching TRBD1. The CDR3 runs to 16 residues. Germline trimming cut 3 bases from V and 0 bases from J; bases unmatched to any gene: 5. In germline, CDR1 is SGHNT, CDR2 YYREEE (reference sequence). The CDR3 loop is CASSYQGAHSGNTIYF. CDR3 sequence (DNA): TGTGCCAGCAGCTATCAGGGGGCCCACTCTGGAAACACCATATATTTT.

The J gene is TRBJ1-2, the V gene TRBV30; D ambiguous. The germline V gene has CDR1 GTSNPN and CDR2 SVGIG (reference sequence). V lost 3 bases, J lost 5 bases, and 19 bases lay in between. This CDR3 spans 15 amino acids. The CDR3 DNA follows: TGTGCCTGGAGAAATAGGCAGGAGGGAGGTTATGGCTACACCTTC. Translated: CAWRNRQEGGYGYTF.

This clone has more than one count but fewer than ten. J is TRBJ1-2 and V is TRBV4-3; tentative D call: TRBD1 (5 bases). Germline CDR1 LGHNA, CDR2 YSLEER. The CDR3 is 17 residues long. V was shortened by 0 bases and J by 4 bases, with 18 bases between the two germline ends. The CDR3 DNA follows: TGCGCCAGCAGCCAAGAATTGGGGCCAGGGAGGGTCTATGGCTACACCTTC. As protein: CASSQELGPGRVYGYTF.